One and the same sample provided the 26 T cell receptor beta chains below, sequenced in a study of T-cell memory formation after mild COVID-19. TCRdb re-called the 5' RACE reads with MiXCR, one entry per CDR3 protein. There are about 270,000 distinct CDR3 sequences in the sample; roughly 15% occur only once, and less than 30% lies in the top ten. Sequenced input: PBMCs or a T cell subset sorted from them (not recorded which). The source of these receptors is a man younger than 35 who had mild COVID-19 (a few samples of this study predate the infection). Cell type and time point are not known.

This clonotype was observed a few times. The V call is TRBV7-9, the J call TRBJ1-1; D gene uncertain. Germline V gene lookup returns CDR1 SEHNR and CDR2 FQNEAQ (reference sequence). This CDR3 has 14 amino acids. V lost 5 bases and J lost 4, with 14 bases in between. CDR3 DNA sequence: TGTGCCAGCAGCAAACAGAGGTCGGCCACTGAAGCTTTCTTT. It encodes CASSKQRSATEAFF.

V gene TRBV13 combines with J gene TRBJ2-4; D is possibly TRBD2 (7 bases). V shed 3 bases and J shed 8 bases, with 20 bases lying between them. The CDR3 covers 16 residues. The V gene's germline CDR1 is PRHDT and CDR2 FYEKMQ (reference sequence). CDR3 nucleotides: TGTGCCAGCAGCTTCATCCGCGGGGGCACGGAGGACATTCAGTACTTC. Amino acids: CASSFIRGGTEDIQYF.

This clonotype was counted between two and nine times. The chain combines TRBV19 with TRBJ1-2, with D possibly TRBD1 on 6 matching bases. The germline V gene encodes CDR1 LNHDA and CDR2 SQIVND (reference sequence). This CDR3 is 14 amino acids long. The V gene lost 10 bases and the J gene lost 1 base, with 16 bases spanning the gap. The CDR3: CATLRGADNYGYTF. In nucleotides, the CDR3 is TGTGCCACCCTAAGGGGGGCCGATAACTATGGCTACACCTTC.

There are many counts of this clonotype. The chain is built from TRBV7-9 and TRBJ2-1; 10 bases fit TRBD2. The J segment lost 7 bases and the V segment lost 4 bases, leaving 7 bases of the junction unmatched. Germline loops: CDR1 SEHNR, CDR2 FQNEAQ (reference sequence). This CDR3 contains 15 residues. The CDR3 reads CASSSGTSEWNEQFF. In DNA, the CDR3 is TGTGCCAGCAGCTCCGGGACTAGCGAATGGAATGAGCAGTTCTTC.

CDR3 sequence: CAWSSSQGDLSGNTIYF. The CDR3 coding sequence is TGTGCCTGGAGTTCTTCACAGGGCGACCTCTCTGGAAACACCATATATTTT. This rearrangement joins TRBV30 to TRBJ1-3; perhaps TRBD1 as D (6 bases). The CDR3 runs 17 residues. Trimming stripped 2 bases from V and 0 bases from J, with 17 bases between. The germline CDR1 and CDR2 sequences are GTSNPN and SVGIG (reference sequence).

The J gene is TRBJ2-7, the V gene TRBV5-4; TRBD2 might be the D (5 bases). Trimming removed 2 bases at V and 3 bases at J, with 9 bases between. Germline V lookup: CDR1 SGHNT, CDR2 YYREEE (reference sequence). This CDR3 is built from 13 residues. The CDR3 region is CASSFGLNYEQYF. The CDR3 nucleotides read TGTGCCAGCAGCTTCGGACTGAACTACGAGCAGTACTTC.

The chain joins TRBV23-1 to TRBJ1-5, with D uncertain. TRBV23-1 is known as an ORF, though its function is uncertain. CDR3 size: 15 residues. Trimming stripped 0 bases from V and 1 base from J, with 7 bases between. The CDR3 DNA is TGCGCCAGCAGTCAATCGTCAGACAGCAATCAGCCCCAGCATTTT. Translation gives CASSQSSDSNQPQHF.

This clonotype came up many times. This sequence joins TRBV3-1 and TRBJ2-1; 8 nucleotides match TRBD1. CDR3 length: 14 residues. In germline, CDR1 is LGHDT, CDR2 YNNKEL (reference sequence). V shed 2 bases, J shed 7 bases, and the junction held 4 bases outside the gene matches. The CDR3, as DNA: TGTGCCAGCAGCCAAACAGGGGGATGGAATGAGCAGTTCTTC. It codes for CASSQTGGWNEQFF.

The gene calls are TRBV3-1 and TRBJ2-5, with D possibly being TRBD1 (5 bases). V shed 0 bases and J shed 5 bases, with 10 bases lying between them. The CDR3 runs to 14 residues. From germline, CDR1 is LGHDT and CDR2 YNNKEL (reference sequence). The CDR3 spells CASSQEAGWETQYF. The DNA for the CDR3 is TGTGCCAGCAGCCAAGAAGCAGGGTGGGAGACCCAGTACTTC.

This clonotype was observed a handful of times. This chain links TRBV2 with TRBJ2-3, with D hard to call. V lost 6 bases and J lost 4, with 8 bases in between. Germline V gene sequence: CDR1 SNHLY, CDR2 FYNNEI. The CDR3 length is 12 residues. The CDR3 sequence is CASRGDADTQYF. As DNA, the CDR3 is TGTGCCAGCAGAGGAGATGCAGATACGCAGTATTTT.

This chain uses TRBV15 with TRBJ1-5, with TRBD1 identical over 10 bases. Germline trimming cut 1 base from V and 4 bases from J; bases unmatched to any gene: 10. The CDR3 is 18 residues long. Germline CDR1 is LNHNV and CDR2 is YYDKDF (reference sequence). The CDR3 spells CATSRATGTGVGNQPQHF. The CDR3 nucleotides read TGTGCCACCAGCAGAGCCACCGGGACAGGGGTCGGGAATCAGCCCCAGCATTTT.

The CDR3 loop reads CASSGRGSQRNPTQYF. The CDR3 DNA reads as TGTGCCAGCAGCGGCCGGGGCTCTCAGCGCAACCCAACGCAGTATTTT. The J gene is TRBJ2-3, the V gene TRBV7-2, with D tentatively TRBD1 or TRBD2 (5 bases each). The V and J ends lost 5 bases and 9 bases respectively, with 24 bases between them. The CDR3 consists of 16 residues. Germline CDR1 SGHTA, CDR2 FQGNSA.

This clonotype was seen a few times. V usage is TRBV7-3 and J usage is TRBJ2-7; no reliable D call. Germline-derived CDR1 and CDR2 are SGHTA and FQGTGA. Trimming removed 2 bases at V and 1 base at J, with 6 bases between. The CDR3 is 13 residues long. This chain's CDR3 is CASSLGESYEQYF. In DNA form, the CDR3 reads TGTGCCAGCAGCTTAGGCGAATCCTACGAGCAGTACTTC. Together with reference TRBV7-3 and TRBJ2-7, the CDR3 gives the full variable domain: GAGVSQTPSNKVTEKGKYVELRCDPISGHTALYWYRQSLGQGPEFLIYFQGTGAADDSGLPNDRFFAVRPEGSVSTLKIQRTERGDSAVYLCASSLGESYEQYFGPGTRLTVT.

The chain joins TRBV7-9 to TRBJ2-1; no clear D. The CDR3 has 16 amino acids. Trimming shortened V by 1 base and J by 2 bases, and 12 bases separated the two germline ends. Germline assignment: CDR1 SEHNR and CDR2 FQNEAQ (reference sequence). The CDR3 DNA reads as TGTGCCAGCAGCTTAGGTACGCCGACCCCCTACAATGAGCAGTTCTTC. This codes for CASSLGTPTPYNEQFF.

This clonotype came up a few times. The rearrangement uses TRBV4-1 and TRBJ2-7, with D unclear. Germline CDR1 and CDR2: MGHRA and YSYEKL. The CDR3 has 10 amino acids. Trimming took off 3 bases at V and 7 bases at J, with 4 bases between the two ends. CDR3 amino acids: CASSHPEQYF. DNA of the CDR3: TGCGCCAGCAGCCATCCAGAGCAGTACTTC.

This clonotype was found a few times. The V and J genes are TRBV5-1 and TRBJ1-2; 9 positions match TRBD1. Germline CDR1 and CDR2: SGHRS and YFSETQ. Trimming took 2 bases from V and 6 from J; bases not matched to a gene: 2. The CDR3 contains 13 residues. The CDR3 spells CASSLGTGHGYTF. CDR3 coding DNA: TGCGCCAGCAGCTTAGGGACAGGGCATGGCTACACCTTC. The variable domain in full, completed from reference TRBV5-1 and TRBJ1-2, reads KAGVTQTPRYLIKTRGQQVTLSCSPISGHRSVSWYQQTPGQGLQFLFEYFSETQRNKGNFPGRFSGRQFSNSRSEMNVSTLELGDSALYLCASSLGTGHGYTFGSGTRLTVV.

This clonotype was picked up a small number of times. V usage is TRBV5-1 and J usage is TRBJ2-5, with D possibly being TRBD1 (6 bases). V was pared by 3 bases and J by 2 bases, with 14 bases between. Germline loops: CDR1 SGHRS, CDR2 YFSETQ. This CDR3 has 15 residues. As DNA, the CDR3 is TGCGCCAGCAGCTCCGGACGGACAGTTCAAGAGACCCAGTACTTC. Translation: CASSSGRTVQETQYF.

This chain links TRBV10-3 with TRBJ2-2, with 7 bases matching TRBD1. From germline, CDR1 is ENHRY and CDR2 SYGVKD. The CDR3 sequence is 14 residues long. Trimming at V came to 5 bases and at J to 3 bases, leaving 3 bases not matched to a gene. For the CDR3, the DNA is TGTGCCATCAGTTTGACAGGGCACACCGGGGAGCTGTTTTTT. Its protein is CAISLTGHTGELFF.

The chain joins TRBV30 to TRBJ2-1, with no clear D. The CDR3 runs to 14 residues. Germline-derived CDR1 and CDR2 are GTSNPN and SVGIG (reference sequence). Trimming removed 3 bases from V and 6 bases from J, with 15 bases in between. The CDR3 is CAWSLRSLINEQFF. CDR3 sequence (DNA): TGTGCCTGGAGCCTCCGATCCCTCATCAATGAGCAGTTCTTC.

This clonotype was counted only a few times. The rearrangement links TRBV20-1 to TRBJ2-1; 7 bases align to TRBD2. Trimming cost V 5 bases and J 8 bases; bases outside gene matches: 15. The CDR3 covers 15 residues. The germline CDR1 and CDR2 sequences are DFQATT and SNEGSKA (reference sequence). The CDR3 loop reads CSAPRLVGGKDEQFF. CDR3 in DNA: TGCAGTGCTCCACGACTCGTGGGGGGGAAAGATGAGCAGTTCTTC.

This clonotype showed up many times. The rearrangement links TRBV15 to TRBJ2-7; 8 bases are shared with TRBD1. The CDR3 runs 17 residues. Germline values: CDR1 LNHNV, CDR2 YYDKDF (reference sequence). Losses at the gene ends were 0 bases for V and 2 bases for J; bases not matched to a gene: 9. This CDR3 reads CATSREFGTGMAYEQYF. As DNA, the CDR3 is TGTGCCACCAGCAGAGAATTTGGGACAGGCATGGCCTACGAGCAGTACTTC.

This clonotype was picked up a small number of times. The J gene is TRBJ2-5, the V gene TRBV7-8; 8 positions match TRBD2. The CDR3 has 14 residues. J lost 3 bases, V lost 4 bases, and 4 bases had no gene match. Germline V gene lookup returns CDR1 SGHVS and CDR2 FQNEAQ. The CDR3 DNA reads as TGTGCCAGCAGCTGGAGCGGGGGAGAAGAGACCCAGTACTTC. It encodes CASSWSGGEETQYF. The variable domain in full, completed from reference TRBV7-8 and TRBJ2-5, reads GAGVSQSPRYKVAKRGQDVALRCDPISGHVSLFWYQQALGQGPEFLTYFQNEAQLDKSGLPSDRFFAERPEGSVSTLKIQRTQQEDSAVYLCASSWSGGEETQYFGPGTRLLVL.

Only a few counts were recorded for this clonotype. V gene TRBV10-3 combines with J gene TRBJ2-4, with TRBD2 identical over 16 bases. Germline trimming cut 10 bases from V and 9 bases from J; bases unmatched to any gene: 9. The CDR3 is 15 amino acids. CDR1 and CDR2 from the germline V gene are ENHRY and SYGVKD. DNA of the CDR3: TGTGCCACCGGGACTAGCGGGGGGGCGCGAAGCATTCAGTACTTC. This translates into CATGTSGGARSIQYF.

The chain couples TRBV25-1 to TRBJ1-5, with D unresolved. The CDR3 is 14 amino acids. Germline V CDR1 and CDR2: MGHDK, SYGVNS. V lost 7 bases and J 0 bases, leaving 10 bases between the germline ends. CDR3 DNA sequence: TGTGCCAGCACGGACGGAGATAGCAATCAGCCCCAGCATTTT. This gives the protein CASTDGDSNQPQHF.

Only a few counts were recorded for this clonotype. The chain employs TRBV2 and TRBJ1-1, with D maybe TRBD1 (6 bases). This CDR3 has 14 residues. Between the trimmed V and J ends, which lost 0 bases and 3 bases, there was a span of 8 bases. CDR1 is SNHLY, CDR2 FYNNEI, per germline. CDR3 amino acids: CASSEAGQHTEAFF. CDR3 nucleotides: TGTGCCAGCAGTGAAGCCGGACAGCACACTGAAGCTTTCTTT.

The genes are TRBV5-1 and TRBJ1-4; D gene ambiguous. Germline V gene lookup returns CDR1 SGHRS and CDR2 YFSETQ. The germline V and J ends were trimmed by 4 bases and 8 bases, with 18 bases remaining between them. The CDR3 extends over 15 amino acids. The CDR3 reads CASSPFGVSGEKLFF. CDR3 in DNA: TGCGCCAGCAGCCCGTTTGGGGTGAGTGGAGAAAAACTGTTTTTT. Using reference TRBV5-1 and TRBJ1-4 for the parts outside the CDR3, the full variable domain is KAGVTQTPRYLIKTRGQQVTLSCSPISGHRSVSWYQQTPGQGLQFLFEYFSETQRNKGNFPGRFSGRQFSNSRSEMNVSTLELGDSALYLCASSPFGVSGEKLFFGSGTQLSVL.